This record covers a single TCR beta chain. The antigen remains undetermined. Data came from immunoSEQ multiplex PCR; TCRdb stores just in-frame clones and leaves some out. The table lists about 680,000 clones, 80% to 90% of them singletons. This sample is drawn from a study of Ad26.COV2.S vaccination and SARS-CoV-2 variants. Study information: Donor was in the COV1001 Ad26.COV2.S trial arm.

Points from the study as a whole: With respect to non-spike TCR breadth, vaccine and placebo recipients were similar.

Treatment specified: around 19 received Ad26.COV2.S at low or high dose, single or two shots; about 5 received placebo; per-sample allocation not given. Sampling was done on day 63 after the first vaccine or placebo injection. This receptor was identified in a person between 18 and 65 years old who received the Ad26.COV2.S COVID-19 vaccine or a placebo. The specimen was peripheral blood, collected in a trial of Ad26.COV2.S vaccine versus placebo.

The CDR3 DNA is TGCGCCAGCAGCCAAGATCAGGGCAGCGACTACACCTTC. Amino acid sequence: CASSQDQGSDYTF. The chain joins TRBV4-1 to TRBJ1-2; TRBD1 might be the D (5 bases). The CDR3 totals 13 residues. V lost 0 bases, J lost 10 bases, and 12 bases lay in between. Germline V gives CDR1 MGHRA, CDR2 YSYEKL.